What follows are 6 T cell receptor beta chains derived from one specimen sequenced in a study of cytomegalovirus exposure and HLA in healthy donors. PCR primers comprised 60 Vbeta and 13 Jbeta primers. Libraries were prepared by immunoSEQ multiplex PCR; TCRdb keeps only in-frame clonotypes and omits some of them. The sample shows approximately 150,000 clones, 81% of them seen only once. The sample comprised PBMCs. The origin of the receptors is a woman aged 18 to 35 in good health and CMV-seropositive.

The table lists this clone with a few counts. The genes are TRBV30 and TRBJ2-2, with 9 bases fitting TRBD1. The V gene's germline CDR1 is GTSNPN and CDR2 SVGIG (reference sequence). The CDR3 spans 14 residues. This CDR3 reads CGWSRDRDTGELFF. The CDR3 region has the DNA TGTGGTTGGAGCAGGGACAGGGACACCGGGGAGCTGTTTTTT.

The chain combines TRBV25-1 with TRBJ2-1, with 9 bases aligning to TRBD1. The J segment lost 6 bases and the V segment lost 10 bases, leaving 7 bases of the junction unmatched. The CDR3 consists of 13 residues. Germline CDR1 and CDR2: MGHDK and SYGVNS. This CDR3 reads CATRDREANEQFF. The CDR3 bases are TGTGCCACCAGGGACAGGGAGGCCAATGAGCAGTTCTTC.

V is TRBV11-3 and J is TRBJ2-1; possible D gene TRBD1, 6 bases. Germline CDR1 SGHNT, CDR2 YENEEA. This CDR3 is built from 16 residues. Between the trimmed V and J ends, which lost 0 bases and 0 bases, there was a span of 9 bases. Written as DNA, the CDR3 is TGTGCCAGCAGCTTAGAGGGGGCAGTCTCCTACAATGAGCAGTTCTTC. Translated, it gives CASSLEGAVSYNEQFF.

CDR3 residues: CASSSGTSGGPGDTQYF. The CDR3 DNA is TGTGCCAGCAGCTCCGGGACTAGCGGGGGGCCGGGAGATACGCAGTATTTT. The chain has TRBV11-2 and TRBJ2-3; 15 positions match TRBD2. V lost 4 bases to trimming and J lost 5 bases; unmatched junction nucleotides: 7. The V gene's germline CDR1 is SGHAT and CDR2 FQNNGV. The CDR3 loop spans 17 amino acids. The whole variable domain, remainder taken from reference TRBV11-2 and TRBJ2-3, is EAGVAQSPRYKIIEKRQSVAFWCNPISGHATLYWYQQILGQGPKLLIQFQNNGVVDDSQLPKDRFSAERLKGVDSTLKIQPAKLEDSAVYLCASSSGTSGGPGDTQYFGPGTRLTVL.

This clone was observed a handful of times. The chain couples TRBV7-6 to TRBJ2-7; 8 bases match TRBD2. The CDR3 sequence is 15 residues long. The germline V gene has CDR1 SGHVS and CDR2 FNYEAQ. The J segment lost 3 bases and the V segment lost 5 bases, leaving 9 bases of the junction unmatched. The CDR3 loop is CASSRGRGEFYEQYF. CDR3 bases: TGTGCCAGCAGCCGTGGGCGGGGGGAGTTCTACGAGCAGTACTTC.

The chain uses TRBV9 and TRBJ2-7; 10 bases agree with TRBD2. Germline lookup yields CDR1 SGDLS and CDR2 YYNGEE. The junction had 3 bases not matched to a gene; V was cut back by 2 bases and J by 4 bases. The CDR3 is 14 amino acids. CDR3 in DNA: TGTGCCAGCAGCGTCACTAGCGGGGCTTACGAGCAGTACTTC. Translating it yields CASSVTSGAYEQYF.